The source of this TCR beta chain is a study of blood T cell repertoires in COVID-19 (dated by TCRdb to 2020 to 2021). Study-level background: The collaborator samples originated in the United States, Italy and Spain and spanned the acute and convalescent phases of COVID-19. Nearly every sample came with metadata listing a de-identified subject ID, COVID-19 status, age in years and sex. Where available, HLA class I and class II types were taken from metadata supplied by the sample provider and were not determined by assay-based typing. Samples were obtained from the ongoing ImmuneRACE study (first 160 participants) and from 950 to 1,500 subjects provided by 6 global collaborators. The repertoires were released in a freely available public database intended as a resource for research on the immune response to SARS-CoV-2. The dataset comprised deeply sampled blood TCRbeta repertoires from subjects exposed to, actively infected with, or recovered from COVID-19. The material from the prospective study consisted of cDNA or gDNA derived from T cells, B-cell-depleted T cells, or PBMCs.

The CDR3 runs 12 residues from the cysteine to the phenylalanine. The read is trimmed to its CDR3 DNA, 36 bases read in frame from base 1. The junction carries 10 bases between V and J, which are trimmed by 3 bases and 8 bases respectively. The germline V gene encodes CDR1 LNHDA and CDR2 SQIVND (reference sequence). Worth noting for this clone: Its antigen target is currently unknown. There are no base qualities to consult, and no much larger clone falls within one base.

TCRbeta CDR3 regions were amplified from genomic DNA using the immunoSEQ Assay, a bias-controlled multiplex PCR. As for the original processing: Within the assay, amplification of reference gene primers was used to estimate how many nucleated cells each sample contained. To quantify the absolute abundance of each unique TCRbeta CDR3 rearrangement, sequence reads were collapsed and filtered. Productive Simpson clonality was computed per sample as the square root of Simpson's diversity index over productive rearrangements. Held by TCRdb, this immuneACCESS table contains in-frame sequences only and omits some clones. Under half of the omission traces to an unresolved V gene where checked; the cause of the rest is unknown. V and J calls and clone size are as listed in that table; D and trimming were resolved from the DNA. The sample yields roughly 300,000 clones; 85% to 90% were counted once. The ten top clones hold more than 10% of the sample.

Paper-wide results and their limitations: Clinical and demographic metadata were provided uncurated, with the amount varying by source and participant.

One collaborating source in Seattle enrolled patients while the patients were actively infected and followed the patients over time throughout the course of disease. Each collaborating institution followed its own protocols to collect whole blood in K2EDTA tubes. Collaborator samples were shipped for TCRbeta analysis as frozen whole blood, isolated PBMCs, or DNA extracted from either sample type. This receptor was identified in a young woman with COVID-19, enrolled during active disease. The sequenced material came from peripheral blood. Recombination joined TRBV19 with TRBJ1-2, with the D gene too uncertain to name. CDR3 region: CASSMGRFGYTF. The nucleotides read TGTGCCAGTAGTATGGGCAGGTTCGGCTACACCTTC. The CDR3 plus the reference TRBV19 and TRBJ1-2 genes for the other parts give the full variable domain: DGGITQSPKYLFRKEGQNVTLSCEQNLNHDAMYWYRQDPGQGLRLIYYSQIVNDFQKGDIAEGYSVSREKKESFPLTVTSAQKNPTAFYLCASSMGRFGYTFGSGTRLTVV.